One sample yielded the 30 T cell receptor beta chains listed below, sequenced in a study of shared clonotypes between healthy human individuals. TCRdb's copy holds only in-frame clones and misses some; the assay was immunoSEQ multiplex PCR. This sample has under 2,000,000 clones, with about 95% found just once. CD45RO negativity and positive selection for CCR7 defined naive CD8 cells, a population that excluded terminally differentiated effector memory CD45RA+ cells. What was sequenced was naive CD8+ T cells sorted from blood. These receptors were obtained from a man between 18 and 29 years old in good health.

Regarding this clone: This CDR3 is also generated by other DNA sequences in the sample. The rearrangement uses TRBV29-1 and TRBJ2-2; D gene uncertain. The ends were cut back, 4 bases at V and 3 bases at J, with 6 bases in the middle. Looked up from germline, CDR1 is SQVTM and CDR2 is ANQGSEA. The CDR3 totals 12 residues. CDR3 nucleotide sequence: TGCAGCGTTGGAAGAGACACCGGGGAGCTGTTTTTT. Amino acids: CSVGRDTGELFF.

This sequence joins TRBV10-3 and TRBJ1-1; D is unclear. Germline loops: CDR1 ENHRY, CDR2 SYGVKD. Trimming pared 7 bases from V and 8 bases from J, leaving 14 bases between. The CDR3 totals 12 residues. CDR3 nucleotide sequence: TGTGCCATCATAACGGCTCTCAACGAAGCTTTCTTT. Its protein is CAIITALNEAFF.

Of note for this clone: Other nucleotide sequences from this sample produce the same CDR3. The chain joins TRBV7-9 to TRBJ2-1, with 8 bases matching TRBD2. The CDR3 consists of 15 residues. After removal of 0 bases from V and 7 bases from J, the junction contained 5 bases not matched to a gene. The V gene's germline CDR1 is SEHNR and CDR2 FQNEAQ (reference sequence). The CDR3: CASSLAAGGGNEQFF. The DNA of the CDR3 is TGTGCCAGCAGCTTAGCCGCGGGAGGAGGAAATGAGCAGTTCTTC.

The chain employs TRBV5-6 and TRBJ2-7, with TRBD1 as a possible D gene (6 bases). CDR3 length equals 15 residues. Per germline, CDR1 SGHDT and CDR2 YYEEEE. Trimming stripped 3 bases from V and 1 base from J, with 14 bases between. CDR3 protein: CASSYDRSHSYEQYF. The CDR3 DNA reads TGTGCCAGCAGCTACGACAGGTCGCATTCCTACGAGCAGTACTTC.

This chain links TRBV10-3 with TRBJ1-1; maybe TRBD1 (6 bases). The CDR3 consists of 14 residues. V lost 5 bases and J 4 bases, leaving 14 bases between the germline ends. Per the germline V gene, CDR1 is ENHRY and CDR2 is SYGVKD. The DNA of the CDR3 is TGTGCCATCAGTTCCGGGACAATAGTCACTGAAGCTTTCTTT. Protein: CAISSGTIVTEAFF.

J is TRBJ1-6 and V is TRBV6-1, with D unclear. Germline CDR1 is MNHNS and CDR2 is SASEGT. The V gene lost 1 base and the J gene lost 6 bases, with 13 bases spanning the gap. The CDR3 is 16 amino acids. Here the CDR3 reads CASSEDGRQFNSPLHF. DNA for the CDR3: TGTGCCAGCAGTGAAGACGGTCGGCAGTTTAATTCACCCCTCCACTTT.

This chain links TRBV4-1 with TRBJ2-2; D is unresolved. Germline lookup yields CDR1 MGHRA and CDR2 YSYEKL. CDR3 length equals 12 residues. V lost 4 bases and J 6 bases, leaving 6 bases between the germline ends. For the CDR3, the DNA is TGCGCCAGCAGCCGGCGGCCCGGGGAGCTGTTTTTT. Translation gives CASSRRPGELFF.

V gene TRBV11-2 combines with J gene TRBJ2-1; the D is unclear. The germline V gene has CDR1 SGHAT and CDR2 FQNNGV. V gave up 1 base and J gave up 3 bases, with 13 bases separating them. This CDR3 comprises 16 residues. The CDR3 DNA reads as TGTGCCAGCAGCTTAGTTGATGGAGTCGTCTACAATGAGCAGTTCTTC. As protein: CASSLVDGVVYNEQFF.

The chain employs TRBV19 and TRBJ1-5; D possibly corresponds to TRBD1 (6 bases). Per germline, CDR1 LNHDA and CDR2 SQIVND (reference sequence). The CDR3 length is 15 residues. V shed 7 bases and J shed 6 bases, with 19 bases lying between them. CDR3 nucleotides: TGTGCCAGTATGGACGACTCGTCCAGGGGTCAGCCCCAGCATTTT. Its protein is CASMDDSSRGQPQHF.

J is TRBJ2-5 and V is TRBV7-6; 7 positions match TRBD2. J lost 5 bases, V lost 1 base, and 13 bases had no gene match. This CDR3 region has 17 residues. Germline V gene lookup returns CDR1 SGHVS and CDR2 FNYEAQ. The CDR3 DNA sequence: TGTGCCAGCAGCTTAGGTTTATATCCTAGCGGAGGGGAGACCCAGTACTTC. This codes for CASSLGLYPSGGETQYF. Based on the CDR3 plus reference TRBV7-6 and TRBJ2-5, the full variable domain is GAGVSQSPRYKVTKRGQDVALRCDPISGHVSLYWYRQALGQGPEFLTYFNYEAQQDKSGLPNDRFSAERPEGSISTLTIQRTEQRDSAMYRCASSLGLYPSGGETQYFGPGTRLLVL.

The CDR3 DNA reads TGTGCCAGCAGCTTAGTCGGACAGGGTGGAAATAATGGGGCCAACGTCCTGACTTTC. Translating it yields CASSLVGQGGNNGANVLTF. The chain has TRBV11-2 and TRBJ2-6, with TRBD1 identical over 8 bases. The J segment lost 3 bases and the V segment lost 1 base, leaving 11 bases of the junction unmatched. Germline CDR1 is SGHAT and CDR2 is FQNNGV. The CDR3 extends over 19 amino acids.

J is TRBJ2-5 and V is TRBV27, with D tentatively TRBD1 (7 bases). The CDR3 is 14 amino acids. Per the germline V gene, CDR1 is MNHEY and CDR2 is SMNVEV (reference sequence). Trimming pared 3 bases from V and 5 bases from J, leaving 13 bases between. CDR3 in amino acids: CASSFRGAGETQYF. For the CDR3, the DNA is TGTGCCAGCAGTTTCAGGGGGGCTGGGGAGACCCAGTACTTC.

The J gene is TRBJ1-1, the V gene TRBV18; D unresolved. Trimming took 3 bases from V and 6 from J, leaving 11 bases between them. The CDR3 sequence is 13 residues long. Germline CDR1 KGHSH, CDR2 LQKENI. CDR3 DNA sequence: TGTGCCAGCTCACCTCCGGAGAGACCTGAAGCTTTCTTT. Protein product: CASSPPERPEAFF.

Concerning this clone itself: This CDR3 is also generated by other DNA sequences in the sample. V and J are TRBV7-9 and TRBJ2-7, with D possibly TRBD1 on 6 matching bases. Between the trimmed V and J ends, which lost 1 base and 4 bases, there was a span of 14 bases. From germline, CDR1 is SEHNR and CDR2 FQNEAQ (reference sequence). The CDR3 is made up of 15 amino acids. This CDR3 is CASSLVGQGPYEQYF. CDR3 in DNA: TGTGCCAGCAGCTTAGTTGGTCAGGGGCCTTACGAGCAGTACTTC.

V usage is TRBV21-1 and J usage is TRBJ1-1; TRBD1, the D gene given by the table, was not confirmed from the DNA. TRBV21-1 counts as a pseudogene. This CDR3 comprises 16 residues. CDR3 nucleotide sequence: TGTGCCAGCAGCAAAGTGGCAGGGGCGGCGAACACTGAAGCTTTCTTT. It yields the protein CASSKVAGAANTEAFF.

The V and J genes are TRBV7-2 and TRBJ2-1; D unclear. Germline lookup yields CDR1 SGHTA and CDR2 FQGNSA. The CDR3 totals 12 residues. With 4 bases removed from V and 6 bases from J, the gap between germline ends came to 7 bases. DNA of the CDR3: TGTGCCAGCAGCTCCCACAGCAATGAGCAGTTCTTC. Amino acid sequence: CASSSHSNEQFF.

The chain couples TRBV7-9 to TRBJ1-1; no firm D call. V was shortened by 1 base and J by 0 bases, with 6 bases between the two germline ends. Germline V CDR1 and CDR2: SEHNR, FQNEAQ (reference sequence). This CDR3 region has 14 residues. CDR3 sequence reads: CASSLVGLNTEAFF. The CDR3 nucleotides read TGTGCCAGCAGCTTAGTAGGGTTGAACACTGAAGCTTTCTTT. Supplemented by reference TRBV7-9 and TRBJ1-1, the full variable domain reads DTGVSQNPRHKITKRGQNVTFRCDPISEHNRLYWYRQTLGQGPEFLTYFQNEAQLEKSRLLSDRFSAERPKGSFSTLEIQRTEQGDSAMYLCASSLVGLNTEAFFGQGTRLTVV.

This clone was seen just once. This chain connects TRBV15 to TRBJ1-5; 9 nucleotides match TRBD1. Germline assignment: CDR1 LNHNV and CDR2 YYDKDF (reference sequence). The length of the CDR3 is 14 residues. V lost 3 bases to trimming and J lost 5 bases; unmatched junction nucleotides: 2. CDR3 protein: CATSSRQGDQPQHF. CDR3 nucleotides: TGTGCCACCAGCAGTAGACAGGGGGATCAGCCCCAGCATTTT.

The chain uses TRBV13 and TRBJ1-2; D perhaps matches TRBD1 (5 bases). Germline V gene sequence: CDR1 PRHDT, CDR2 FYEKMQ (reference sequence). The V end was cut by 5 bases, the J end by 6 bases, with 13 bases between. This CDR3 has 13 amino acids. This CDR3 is CASSLRDGDGYTF. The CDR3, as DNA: TGTGCCAGCAGCCTCCGGGACGGTGATGGCTACACCTTC.

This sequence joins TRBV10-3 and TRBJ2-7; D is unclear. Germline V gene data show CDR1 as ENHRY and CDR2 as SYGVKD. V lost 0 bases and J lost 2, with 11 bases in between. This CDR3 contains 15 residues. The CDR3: CAISESETVTYEQYF. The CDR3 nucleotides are TGTGCCATCAGTGAGTCGGAGACGGTTACCTACGAGCAGTACTTC.

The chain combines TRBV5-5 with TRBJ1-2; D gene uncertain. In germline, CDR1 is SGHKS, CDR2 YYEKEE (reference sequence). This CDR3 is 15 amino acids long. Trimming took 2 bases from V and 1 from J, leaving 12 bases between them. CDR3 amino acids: CASSFFPQSNYGYTF. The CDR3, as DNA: TGTGCCAGCAGCTTTTTTCCGCAAAGTAACTATGGCTACACCTTC.

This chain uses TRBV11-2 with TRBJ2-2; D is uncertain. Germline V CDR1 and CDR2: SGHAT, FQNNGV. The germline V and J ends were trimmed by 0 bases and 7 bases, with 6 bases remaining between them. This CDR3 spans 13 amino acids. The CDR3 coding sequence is TGTGCCAGCAGCTTAGATTGGGGCGGGGAGCTGTTTTTT. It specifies CASSLDWGGELFF.

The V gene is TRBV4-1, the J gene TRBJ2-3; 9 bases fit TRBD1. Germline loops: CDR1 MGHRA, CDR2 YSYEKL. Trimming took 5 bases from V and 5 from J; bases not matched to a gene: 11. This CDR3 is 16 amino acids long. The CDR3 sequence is CASSVRQGVFEDTQYF. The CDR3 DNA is TGCGCCAGCAGCGTCCGACAGGGGGTATTTGAAGATACGCAGTATTTT.

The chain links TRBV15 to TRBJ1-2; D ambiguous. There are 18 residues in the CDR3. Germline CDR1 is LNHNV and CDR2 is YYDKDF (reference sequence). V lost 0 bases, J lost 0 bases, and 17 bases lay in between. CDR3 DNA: TGTGCCACCAGCAGAGATAAATCCAGTTTCGAGGCTAACTATGGCTACACCTTC. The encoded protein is CATSRDKSSFEANYGYTF.

The CDR3 DNA sequence: TGCGCCAGCAGCTTGGTTGGACAGGAACTATCGAACACCGGGGAGCTGTTTTTT. It codes for CASSLVGQELSNTGELFF. The V call is TRBV5-1, the J call TRBJ2-2, with 7 bases lining up with TRBD1. The germline V gene has CDR1 SGHRS and CDR2 YFSETQ. V trimming: 0 bases; J trimming: 0 bases; junction bases outside the gene matches: 8. This CDR3 spans 18 amino acids. Using reference TRBV5-1 and TRBJ2-2 for the parts outside the CDR3, the full variable domain is KAGVTQTPRYLIKTRGQQVTLSCSPISGHRSVSWYQQTPGQGLQFLFEYFSETQRNKGNFPGRFSGRQFSNSRSEMNVSTLELGDSALYLCASSLVGQELSNTGELFFGEGSRLTVL.

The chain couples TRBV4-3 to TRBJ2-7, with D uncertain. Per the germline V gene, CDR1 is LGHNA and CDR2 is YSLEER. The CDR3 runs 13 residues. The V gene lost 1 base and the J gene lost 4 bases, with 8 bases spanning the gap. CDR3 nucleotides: TGCGCCAGCAGCCAAGGACCCGCTTACGAGCAGTACTTC. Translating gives CASSQGPAYEQYF.

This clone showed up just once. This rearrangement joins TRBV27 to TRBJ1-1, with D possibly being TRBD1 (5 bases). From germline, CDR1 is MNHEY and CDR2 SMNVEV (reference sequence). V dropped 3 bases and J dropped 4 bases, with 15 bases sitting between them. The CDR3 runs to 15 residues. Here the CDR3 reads CASSLRGMLGTEAFF. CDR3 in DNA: TGTGCCAGCAGTTTGCGGGGGATGTTAGGCACTGAAGCTTTCTTT.

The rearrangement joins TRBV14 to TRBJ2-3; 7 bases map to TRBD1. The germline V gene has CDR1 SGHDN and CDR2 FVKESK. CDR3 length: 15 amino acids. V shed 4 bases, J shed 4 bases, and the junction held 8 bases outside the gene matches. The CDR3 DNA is TGTGCCAGCAGCCTGACGACAGGGAACGCAGATACGCAGTATTTT. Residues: CASSLTTGNADTQYF.

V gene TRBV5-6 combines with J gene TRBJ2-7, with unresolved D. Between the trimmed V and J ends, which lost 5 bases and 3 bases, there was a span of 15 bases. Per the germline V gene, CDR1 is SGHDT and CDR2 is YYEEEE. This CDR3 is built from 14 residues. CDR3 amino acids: CASSLLMVGYEQYF. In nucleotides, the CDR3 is TGTGCCAGCAGTCTCTTGATGGTTGGCTACGAGCAGTACTTC.

This CDR3 is CAWSEVDTNTQYF. In nucleotides, the CDR3 is TGTGCCTGGAGTGAAGTGGACACGAATACGCAGTATTTT. This chain joins TRBV30 and TRBJ2-3; TRBD1 might be the D (5 bases). Germline CDR1 is GTSNPN and CDR2 is SVGIG (reference sequence). The CDR3 has 13 amino acids. Trimming removed 1 base at V and 7 bases at J, with 12 bases between.